Listed here are 32 T cell receptor beta chains from one sample, sequenced in a study of T-cell reconstitution after alpha-beta-depleted transplantation in children. TCRbeta library construction was performed incorporating unique molecular identifiers. Each CDR3 protein is one row after TCRdb ran MiXCR on the PCR reads. The sample records a few hundred thousand distinct CDR3 sequences, about a fifth being singletons. This specimen consisted of PBMCs from the stem cell graft donor, obtained from the stem cell graft. These receptors all come from a human donor who donated a stem cell graft to a child with acute myeloid leukemia.

In this sample, this clonotype turned up a few times. V gene TRBV28 combines with J gene TRBJ2-1; D not certain. Germline CDR1 and CDR2: MDHEN and SYDVKM. Trimming removed 6 bases at V and 0 bases at J, with 15 bases between. The CDR3 spans 16 residues. In DNA form, the CDR3 reads TGTGCCAGCAGATCCTTAACGGTACTCTCCTACAATGAGCAGTTCTTC. It translates to CASRSLTVLSYNEQFF.

This clonotype has a count of ten or more. The chain has TRBV29-1 and TRBJ2-1; D might be TRBD2 (7 bases). The V gene's germline CDR1 is SQVTM and CDR2 ANQGSEA. The CDR3 is 12 amino acids. V lost 3 bases and J lost 7, with 10 bases in between. Here the CDR3 reads CSVDKGGNEQFF. CDR3 bases: TGCAGCGTTGATAAGGGGGGGAATGAGCAGTTCTTC.

This clonotype turned up a few times. V usage is TRBV12-3 or TRBV12-4 and J usage is TRBJ2-1; 11 positions agree with TRBD2. CDR3 length: 15 amino acids. After removal of 6 bases from V and 8 bases from J, the junction contained 9 bases not matched to a gene. CDR3 sequence reads: CASRITSGSDYEQFF. CDR3 bases: TGTGCCAGCAGGATAACTAGCGGGAGTGACTATGAGCAGTTCTTC.

In its sample, this clonotype was seen many times. The chain uses TRBV6-5 and TRBJ2-3; the D is unclear. V dropped 8 bases and J dropped 6 bases, with 9 bases sitting between them. The CDR3 is made up of 11 amino acids. Germline-derived CDR1 and CDR2 are MNHEY and SVGAGI. The CDR3 DNA follows: TGTGCCAGCCGTCTCAGGGATACGCAGTATTTT. This sequence encodes CASRLRDTQYF.

This clonotype came up a few times. The J gene is TRBJ2-4, the V gene TRBV20-1; tentatively, D is TRBD2 (6 bases). Trimming cost V 8 bases and J 6 bases, with 20 bases left between them. Germline loops: CDR1 DFQATT, CDR2 SNEGSKA (reference sequence). CDR3 length: 14 amino acids. The DNA of the CDR3 is TGCAGTTCCCCCCCTAAATTGGGGGGAAACATTCAGTACTTC. Amino acid sequence: CSSPPKLGGNIQYF.

This clonotype was picked up a small number of times. V usage is TRBV7-2 and J usage is TRBJ2-2, with 7 bases aligning to TRBD1. Unmatched junction bases numbered 6, after V lost 5 bases and J lost 6 bases. Germline V CDR1 and CDR2: SGHTA, FQGNSA. This CDR3 has 14 residues. The CDR3 bases are TGTGCCAGCAGCCCTGACAGGGCCCCCGGGGAGCTGTTTTTT. It translates to CASSPDRAPGELFF.

The chain has TRBV7-3 and TRBJ2-2; D is unresolved. The V gene lost 1 base and the J gene lost 6 bases, with 3 bases spanning the gap. The CDR3 has 12 residues. Germline V gene lookup returns CDR1 SGHTA and CDR2 FQGTGA. The DNA of the CDR3 is TGTGCCAGCAGCTTAAATCCCGGGGAGCTGTTTTTT. Translated, it gives CASSLNPGELFF.

The chain links TRBV12-3 or TRBV12-4 to TRBJ1-1; D may be TRBD1 (6 bases). V lost 5 bases, J lost 8 bases, and 18 bases lay in between. This CDR3 has 14 residues. The CDR3 DNA is TGTGCCAGCAGTCCCCTCGAAGAAGACAGGGAAGCTTTCTTT. Residues: CASSPLEEDREAFF.

This clonotype turned up a few times. The chain is built from TRBV29-1 and TRBJ2-7; possibly TRBD1 or TRBD2 for D (5 bases each). V lost 7 bases and J 3 bases, leaving 16 bases between the germline ends. The CDR3 is 13 amino acids. In germline, CDR1 is SQVTM, CDR2 ANQGSEA. The CDR3 loop reads CSAGDGTVYEQYF. CDR3 sequence (DNA): TGCAGCGCTGGGGACGGGACGGTCTACGAGCAGTACTTC.

J is TRBJ2-7 and V is TRBV6-2 or TRBV6-3; TRBD1 matches 7 bases. The V gene's germline CDR1 is MNHEY and CDR2 SVGEGT. The CDR3 sequence is 14 residues long. Trimming cost V 7 bases and J 2 bases; bases outside gene matches: 8. The CDR3 nucleotides are TGTGCCAGCACCAGGGACAGCACCACCTACGAGCAGTACTTC. Translating gives CASTRDSTTYEQYF.

The J gene is TRBJ2-2, the V gene TRBV2; 11 nucleotides align to TRBD2. With V trimmed by 6 bases and J by 1 base, 4 bases remained unmatched. CDR1 is SNHLY and CDR2 is FYNNEI in the germline V gene. The CDR3 runs 16 residues. Written as DNA, the CDR3 is TGTGCCAGCAGACCGGGACTAGCGGTGAACACCGGGGAGCTGTTTTTT. The encoded protein is CASRPGLAVNTGELFF.

This rearrangement joins TRBV7-7 to TRBJ2-7; the D gene is possibly TRBD1 (5 bases). Trimming removed 5 bases from V and 4 bases from J, with 15 bases in between. The CDR3 runs to 14 residues. Germline V gene data show CDR1 as SSHAT and CDR2 as FNYEAQ (reference sequence). Written as DNA, the CDR3 is TGTGCCAGCAGCCCATTGCGCCAGGGTTACGAGCAGTACTTC. This encodes CASSPLRQGYEQYF.

The chain couples TRBV12-3 or TRBV12-4 to TRBJ1-2, with 9 bases lining up with TRBD1. The CDR3 contains 13 residues. Unmatched junction bases numbered 1, after V lost 2 bases and J lost 6 bases. The CDR3 DNA reads TGTGCCAGCAGTTTATGGACAGGGGATGGCTACACCTTC. Amino acids: CASSLWTGDGYTF.

This clonotype was picked up many times. The chain has TRBV29-1 and TRBJ2-1, with D maybe TRBD1 (6 bases). The germline V and J ends were trimmed by 8 bases and 3 bases, with 17 bases remaining between them. The CDR3 has 14 amino acids. Germline V gives CDR1 SQVTM, CDR2 ANQGSEA. The DNA of the CDR3 is TGCAGCACCGCCAAAGGGGGATACTACAATGAGCAGTTCTTC. Its protein product is CSTAKGGYYNEQFF.

The chain has TRBV7-3 and TRBJ2-2, with TRBD2 matching over 16 bases. After removal of 5 bases from V and 6 bases from J, the junction contained 6 bases not matched to a gene. The CDR3 spans 17 residues. The germline V gene encodes CDR1 SGHTA and CDR2 FQGTGA. The CDR3 DNA reads as TGTGCCAGCAGCCCCGGGACTAGCGGGAGGGCGTCCGGGGAGCTGTTTTTT. The encoded protein is CASSPGTSGRASGELFF.

V gene TRBV12-3 or TRBV12-4 combines with J gene TRBJ1-2; 10 nucleotides line up with TRBD1. The V and J ends lost 2 bases and 7 bases, in that order; junction bases with no gene match: 4. CDR3 length equals 14 residues. CDR3 DNA: TGTGCCAGCAGTTTACGGACAGGGGGGACTGGCTACACCTTC. Residues: CASSLRTGGTGYTF.

This clonotype was recorded at least ten times. The chain couples TRBV29-1 to TRBJ2-5; the D gene could be TRBD1 or TRBD2 (5 bases each). Germline lookup yields CDR1 SQVTM and CDR2 ANQGSEA. V was clipped by 8 bases and J by 2 bases, with 21 bases between them. The CDR3 totals 15 residues. CDR3 protein: CSPIQLGDGQETQYF. CDR3 coding DNA: TGCAGCCCGATCCAGCTGGGGGACGGACAAGAGACCCAGTACTTC. Variable domain in full (rest from reference TRBV29-1 and TRBJ2-5): SAVISQKPSRDICQRGTSLTIQCQVDSQVTMMFWYRQQPGQSLTLIATANQGSEATYESGFVIDKFPISRPNLTFSTLTVSNMSPEDSSIYLCSPIQLGDGQETQYFGPGTRLLVL.

The V call is TRBV28, the J call TRBJ2-5, with a weak D call TRBD2 (6 bases). V lost 7 bases and J lost 5, with 14 bases in between. The germline V gene has CDR1 MDHEN and CDR2 SYDVKM. This CDR3 region has 13 residues. The CDR3 region is CASISGTWETQYF. CDR3 DNA sequence: TGTGCCAGCATCTCCGGGACTTGGGAGACCCAGTACTTC.

This clonotype was observed a handful of times. The DNA for the CDR3 is TGTGCCAGCAGCCTCCACAGGGCGGGCGGGAGCACAGATACGCAGTATTTT. Residues: CASSLHRAGGSTDTQYF. The rearrangement joins TRBV13 to TRBJ2-3; D perhaps matches TRBD1 (6 bases). Germline V gene sequence: CDR1 PRHDT, CDR2 FYEKMQ (reference sequence). The CDR3 extends over 17 amino acids. Trimming stripped 5 bases from V and 0 bases from J, with 18 bases between.

This clonotype was seen repeatedly, ten times or more. The J gene is TRBJ2-1, the V gene TRBV6-5, with TRBD2 identical over 11 bases. V lost 2 bases, J lost 4 bases, and 1 base stayed unmatched. CDR1 is MNHEY and CDR2 is SVGAGI in the germline V gene. This CDR3 has 15 amino acids. CDR3 bases: TGTGCCAGCAGTTACGGGACTAGCGGATACAATGAGCAGTTCTTC. The encoded protein is CASSYGTSGYNEQFF.

In nucleotides, the CDR3 is TGTGCCAGCAGTGAGGGTAGCGGGATTGTTACAGATACGCAGTATTTT. This translates into CASSEGSGIVTDTQYF. The chain recombines TRBV28 with TRBJ2-3; 8 positions match TRBD2. The CDR3 is 16 amino acids. J lost 3 bases, V lost 5 bases, and 10 bases had no gene match. Germline CDR1 is MDHEN and CDR2 is SYDVKM.

This clonotype was observed a handful of times. The CDR3 coding sequence is TGTGCCAGCAGTTACTTCCCTAGCGGGAGGGACAATGAGCAGTTCTTC. This codes for CASSYFPSGRDNEQFF. The chain combines TRBV6-2 or TRBV6-3 with TRBJ2-1; 12 nucleotides agree with TRBD2. The germline V gene has CDR1 MNHEY and CDR2 SVGEGT. V lost 1 base and J lost 5; bases outside the gene matches: 3. The CDR3 consists of 16 residues.

This chain links TRBV20-1 with TRBJ1-5, with 10 bases aligning to TRBD1. This CDR3 is built from 17 residues. The V gene end was trimmed by 5 bases and the J gene end by 0 bases; junction bases not matched to a gene: 10. Germline V gene lookup returns CDR1 DFQATT and CDR2 SNEGSKA (reference sequence). The chain's CDR3 is CSARDDRGPYSNQPQHF. The CDR3 region has the DNA TGCAGTGCTCGCGACGACAGGGGGCCGTATAGCAATCAGCCCCAGCATTTT.

This clonotype was seen many times. Relative to the germline gene, one junction end is altered; a read error may explain this. The chain employs TRBV10-3 and TRBJ2-7, with 12 bases that match TRBD1. This CDR3 region has 14 residues. Per the germline V gene, CDR1 is ENHRY and CDR2 is SYGVKD. The CDR3 region is CAISEGDRGRGDDF. CDR3 DNA: TGTGCCATCAGTGAGGGGGACAGGGGGCGCGGGGACGACTTC.

This clonotype was counted only a few times. The rearrangement links TRBV7-8 to TRBJ2-5, with 7 nucleotides matching TRBD1. Unmatched junction bases numbered 8, after V lost 2 bases and J lost 2 bases. Looked up from germline, CDR1 is SGHVS and CDR2 is FQNEAQ. CDR3 length equals 16 residues. The CDR3 DNA is TGTGCCAGCAGCTTATCCGGGACAGTCTATCAAGAGACCCAGTACTTC. Its protein is CASSLSGTVYQETQYF.

CDR3 amino acids: CATSRSGLAIINEQFF. The CDR3 nucleotides are TGTGCCACCAGCAGGAGCGGACTAGCGATTATCAATGAGCAGTTCTTC. V and J are TRBV15 and TRBJ2-1, with 9 positions matching TRBD2. Germline CDR1 and CDR2: LNHNV and YYDKDF (reference sequence). The CDR3 is made up of 16 amino acids. V gave up 3 bases and J gave up 6 bases; unmatched junction bases: 9.

The chain combines TRBV20-1 with TRBJ2-3; D not resolved. The CDR3 is 12 amino acids. CDR1 and CDR2 (germline): DFQATT, SNEGSKA (reference sequence). V gave up 8 bases and J gave up 5 bases, with 14 bases separating them. CDR3 loop: CSTDKSRDTQYF. For the CDR3, the DNA is TGCAGTACGGATAAATCCAGAGATACGCAGTATTTT.

This clonotype was seen only a few times. V and J are TRBV7-2 and TRBJ2-5; either TRBD1 or TRBD2 may fit D (5 bases each). CDR1 SGHTA and CDR2 FQGNSA come from the germline V gene. This CDR3 has 15 residues. The germline V and J ends were trimmed by 3 bases and 4 bases, with 15 bases remaining between them. CDR3 region: CASSFTGTLGETQYF. For the CDR3, the DNA is TGTGCCAGCAGCTTCACCGGGACCCTCGGAGAGACCCAGTACTTC.

The V and J genes are TRBV4-1 and TRBJ1-1; tentatively, D is TRBD1 (6 bases). Germline assignment: CDR1 MGHRA and CDR2 YSYEKL. The CDR3 is made up of 16 amino acids. With 4 bases removed from V and 6 bases from J, the gap between germline ends came to 21 bases. CDR3 loop: CASSPSHSGGTPEAFF. The DNA of the CDR3 is TGCGCCAGCAGCCCTTCCCATTCCGGGGGCACACCTGAAGCTTTCTTT.

J is TRBJ1-1 and V is TRBV20-1; the D gene is possibly TRBD1 (6 bases). Trimming stripped 5 bases from V and 1 base from J, with 14 bases between. The CDR3 extends over 14 amino acids. Germline loops: CDR1 DFQATT, CDR2 SNEGSKA (reference sequence). The CDR3 loop reads CSACPGARNTEAFF. In DNA form, the CDR3 reads TGCAGTGCTTGTCCAGGGGCGCGGAACACTGAAGCTTTCTTT.

This clonotype has at least ten counts. The chain recombines TRBV6-5 with TRBJ1-2; D gene unclear. Trimming removed 6 bases at V and 1 base at J, with 9 bases between. Germline V lookup: CDR1 MNHEY, CDR2 SVGAGI. The CDR3 extends over 13 amino acids. The CDR3 DNA reads TGTGCCAGCAGAGCCCCGGGTAACTATGGCTACACCTTC. Translation: CASRAPGNYGYTF.

The J gene is TRBJ1-2, the V gene TRBV24-1; 8 nucleotides align to TRBD1. Per germline, CDR1 KGHDR and CDR2 SFDVKD. With V trimmed by 4 bases and J by 7 bases, 16 bases remained unmatched. This CDR3 comprises 17 residues. The CDR3 DNA sequence: TGTGCCACCAGTGACTCCGGACAGGGTGCCAACCTAGGTGGCTACACCTTC. Translating gives CATSDSGQGANLGGYTF.